Following are 8 T cell receptor beta chains from one sample sequenced in a study of blood T cells in healthy people across ages. The use of a sample-barcoded 5' primer and a J-beta primer mix characterized a second PCR of roughly 7 to 11 cycles. MiXCR, applied by TCRdb to the 5' RACE reads, yields one record per CDR3 protein. Counted here are 1.5 million to 2 million distinct CDR3 sequences, 28% occurring once; the ten biggest clones make up 7.7%. The specimen sequenced was blood. The receptors stem from a woman aged 25 to 39 in good health.

There are a few counts of this clonotype. V usage is TRBV20-1 and J usage is TRBJ2-5, with 7 bases identical to TRBD2. The germline V gene encodes CDR1 DFQATT and CDR2 SNEGSKA (reference sequence). Losses at the gene ends were 3 bases for V and 1 base for J; bases not matched to a gene: 5. This CDR3 spans 14 amino acids. This chain's CDR3 is CSARKGTIQETQYF. The CDR3 DNA sequence: TGCAGTGCTAGGAAGGGGACTATCCAAGAGACCCAGTACTTC.

This clonotype was picked up one time. The junction and the germline gene differ at one end; a read error may be behind it. The CDR3 bases are TGCAGTACTAGGACCAATAATGAGCAGTTCTTC. Protein: CSTRTNNEQFF. The rearrangement links TRBV20-1 to TRBJ2-1; perhaps TRBD2 as D (5 bases). Germline CDR1 DFQATT, CDR2 SNEGSKA (reference sequence). This CDR3 has 11 amino acids.

This clonotype showed up just a few times. The chain carries TRBV4-3 and TRBJ2-3, with 7 nucleotides matching TRBD1. Unmatched junction bases numbered 5, after V lost 1 base and J lost 4 bases. CDR1 LGHNA and CDR2 YSLEER come from the germline V gene. This CDR3 spans 15 amino acids. The CDR3: CASSQGQGRSDTQYF. DNA for the CDR3: TGCGCCAGCAGCCAAGGACAGGGTAGATCAGATACGCAGTATTTT.

V gene TRBV5-1 combines with J gene TRBJ2-7, with 7 bases identical to TRBD1. The CDR3 is 15 amino acids. Trimming took 5 bases from V and 0 from J; bases not matched to a gene: 8. CDR1 is SGHRS, CDR2 YFSETQ, per germline. This chain's CDR3 is CASRRNRDSSYEQYF. The CDR3 DNA sequence: TGCGCCAGCAGACGTAATCGGGACAGCTCCTACGAGCAGTACTTC.

This chain joins TRBV24-1 and TRBJ2-3; D gene unclear. Germline V CDR1 and CDR2: KGHDR, SFDVKD. The V end was cut by 6 bases, the J end by 3 bases, with 6 bases between. This CDR3 comprises 12 residues. The CDR3 sequence: CATSLQTDTQYF. The CDR3 coding sequence is TGTGCCACCAGTCTTCAGACAGATACGCAGTATTTT.

Notes on this clonotype: Being one base from a much bigger clone, this may be a read error. The chain carries TRBV29-1 and TRBJ2-3; D gene ambiguous. The CDR3 length is 12 residues. Looked up from germline, CDR1 is SQVTM and CDR2 is ANQGSEA. Here the CDR3 DNA reads TGCCGCGTTCCCGTAAGGTCAGATACGCAGTATTTT. Its protein is CRVPVRSDTQYF.

Comment on this clonotype: This may be a read error, as it is one base from a much larger clone. The CDR3 region is CASRGLAGGVSYNEQYF. The CDR3 region has the DNA TGCGCCAGCAGGGGTCTAGCGGGGGGCGTCTCCTACAATGAGCAGTACTTC. The rearrangement uses TRBV5-1 and TRBJ2-1; 11 nucleotides agree with TRBD2. The DNA end favors TRBJ2-7, so the J call may be wrong. Germline V gives CDR1 SGHRS, CDR2 YFSETQ. There are 17 residues in the CDR3.

This clonotype showed up just a few times. The V call is TRBV6-5, the J call TRBJ2-1; no firm D call. Deletions cut 5 bases from V and 8 bases from J, with 7 bases between. Per germline, CDR1 MNHEY and CDR2 SVGAGI. CDR3 size: 11 residues. The CDR3 coding sequence is TGTGCCAGCAGTCGAAACGATGAGCAGTTCTTC. This encodes CASSRNDEQFF.